This entry features one T cell receptor beta chain sequence. Expressed TCRB transcripts were sequenced, since all the RNA that had been isolated was reverse transcribed. Libraries were prepared by immunoSEQ multiplex PCR; TCRdb keeps only in-frame clonotypes and omits some of them. This table has roughly 400,000 clones, 14% appearing once. Purity above 95% was achieved in all sorted populations. This record comes from a study of beta chain features in type 1 diabetes. The V end lost 7 bases, the J end lost 7 bases, and 10 bases lay between the germline ends. The CDR3 consists of 11 residues. In germline, CDR1 is SNHLY, CDR2 FYNNEI.

Sequenced input: naive CD4+ T cells from blood. This chain uses TRBV2 with TRBJ2-5, with D hard to call. The origin of this receptor is a man aged 25-40 years in good health. CDR3 in amino acids: CASKLSGTQYF. Here the CDR3 DNA reads TGTGCCAGCAAGCTGAGTGGGACCCAGTACTTC.